The 23 T cell receptor beta chains below were found in one sample sequenced in a study of blood T cell repertoires in COVID-19 (TCRdb year 2020). Library construction relied on the immunoSEQ multiplex PCR assay. The source is immuneACCESS, and TCRdb retained only in-frame sequences with V and J called. Part of the clones is not carried over; for the studies checked, unresolved V genes explain less than half of this, and the remainder is unexplained. This sample holds 34,000 or so clones; roughly 87% were observed only once. Together, the top ten hold just under 2% of the sample. The sample was peripheral blood. These receptors were collected from a man over 45 with active or convalescent COVID-19.

The chain combines TRBV28 with TRBJ2-7, with 8 nucleotides matching TRBD2. CDR3 length equals 15 residues. Germline V gives CDR1 MDHEN, CDR2 SYDVKM. J was trimmed by 2 bases and V by 5 bases; bases with no gene match: 8. The CDR3 nucleotides read TGTGCCAGCAGTGTTAGCGGGACGACGACCTACGAGCAGTACTTC. This codes for CASSVSGTTTYEQYF.

The chain couples TRBV9 to TRBJ1-5; 9 positions match TRBD1. Germline lookup yields CDR1 SGDLS and CDR2 YYNGEE. The CDR3 consists of 14 residues. Trimming took 4 bases from V and 5 from J; bases not matched to a gene: 4. The CDR3 is CASSLTGGDQPQHF. The CDR3 nucleotides are TGTGCCAGCAGCTTGACAGGGGGTGATCAGCCCCAGCATTTT.

This clone was detected a few times. In DNA form, the CDR3 reads TGTGCCAGCAGTTACTCGCGAGGAGCCACTGAAGCTTTCTTT. This encodes CASSYSRGATEAFF. The chain is built from TRBV6-2 or TRBV6-3 and TRBJ1-1; D not certain. Germline V gives CDR1 MNHEY, CDR2 SVGEGT. CDR3 length equals 14 residues. V was shortened by 0 bases and J by 4 bases, with 9 bases between the two germline ends.

The chain joins TRBV15 to TRBJ2-7; TRBD1 might be the D (5 bases). The germline gives CDR1 LNHNV, CDR2 YYDKDF (reference sequence). The V end lost 0 bases, the J end lost 0 bases, and 9 bases lay between the germline ends. This CDR3 comprises 15 residues. The CDR3 coding sequence is TGTGCCACCAGCAGAGAGGTGGACACCTCCTACGAGCAGTACTTC. Amino acids: CATSREVDTSYEQYF.

The chain is built from TRBV28 and TRBJ1-5, with 8 bases that match TRBD1. CDR1 is MDHEN, CDR2 SYDVKM, per germline. The CDR3 sequence is 13 residues long. The trim removed 4 bases at V and 5 bases at J, leaving 1 base unmatched. CDR3 DNA: TGTGCCAGCAGTTCAGGGGGCTATCAGCCCCAGCATTTT. Protein sequence: CASSSGGYQPQHF.

V gene TRBV5-1 combines with J gene TRBJ2-5; the D gene is possibly TRBD2 (5 bases). This CDR3 spans 15 amino acids. Germline lookup yields CDR1 SGHRS and CDR2 YFSETQ. Trimming left V 1 base short and J 2 bases short, with 12 bases between. CDR3 DNA sequence: TGCGCCAGCAGCTTGCAGCCCGGGAAACAAGAGACCCAGTACTTC. This codes for CASSLQPGKQETQYF.

The rearrangement uses TRBV7-2 and TRBJ1-1; 8 bases fit TRBD1. Germline CDR1 is SGHTA and CDR2 is FQGNSA. The V gene end was trimmed by 3 bases and the J gene end by 1 base; junction bases not matched to a gene: 4. CDR3 length equals 15 residues. The CDR3 DNA reads TGTGCCAGCAGCTTGCAGGGGGCGAGGAACACTGAAGCTTTCTTT. This gives the protein CASSLQGARNTEAFF. Looking up the rest from reference TRBV7-2 and TRBJ1-1 gives the full variable domain: GAGVSQSPSNKVTEKGKDVELRCDPISGHTALYWYRQSLGQGLEFLIYFQGNSAPDKSGLPSDRFSAERTGGSVSTLTIQRTQQEDSAVYLCASSLQGARNTEAFFGQGTRLTVV.

The chain is built from TRBV21-1 and TRBJ2-2; the D call of TRBD2 is as the table states it, not checked on the DNA. TRBV21-1 is a pseudogene segment. This CDR3 is built from 19 residues. In DNA, the CDR3 is TGTGCCAGCAGCAAAGCGTCTTCTAAGGAGCGGGAAAACACCGGGGAGCTGTTTTTT. It codes for CASSKASSKERENTGELFF.

This clone has more than one count but fewer than ten. The chain couples TRBV7-9 to TRBJ2-1, with 11 bases aligning to TRBD2. CDR3 size: 15 residues. V lost 1 base, J lost 9 bases, and 5 bases stayed unmatched. Germline CDR1 SEHNR, CDR2 FQNEAQ (reference sequence). CDR3 loop: CASSLVAGGLGEQFF. Written as DNA, the CDR3 is TGTGCCAGCAGCTTAGTAGCGGGAGGGCTGGGTGAGCAGTTCTTC. The whole variable domain, filled in from reference TRBV7-9 and TRBJ2-1, reads DTGVSQNPRHKITKRGQNVTFRCDPISEHNRLYWYRQTLGQGPEFLTYFQNEAQLEKSRLLSDRFSAERPKGSFSTLEIQRTEQGDSAMYLCASSLVAGGLGEQFFGPGTRLTVL.

The chain links TRBV11-2 to TRBJ2-1; D unresolved. V lost 5 bases and J lost 2, with 16 bases in between. The CDR3 has 16 amino acids. Germline V gene lookup returns CDR1 SGHAT and CDR2 FQNNGV. CDR3 coding DNA: TGTGCCAGCAGCGTACAGCTGGGTGGCGCCTACAATGAGCAGTTCTTC. Translated, it gives CASSVQLGGAYNEQFF.

V usage is TRBV11-2 and J usage is TRBJ2-3; the D gene is possibly TRBD2 (5 bases). The germline V and J ends were trimmed by 1 base and 4 bases, with 15 bases remaining between them. The CDR3 spans 16 residues. Germline-derived CDR1 and CDR2 are SGHAT and FQNNGV. The CDR3 DNA is TGTGCCAGCAGCTTAGGCCCGGGGAGCCTCGCAGATACGCAGTATTTT. This sequence encodes CASSLGPGSLADTQYF.

The rearrangement links TRBV5-1 to TRBJ2-3; tentatively, D is TRBD1 (7 bases). CDR1 is SGHRS, CDR2 YFSETQ, per germline. The CDR3 contains 15 residues. Trimming left V 0 bases short and J 0 bases short, with 8 bases between. Here the CDR3 reads CASSLAGGSTDTQYF. In DNA, the CDR3 is TGCGCCAGCAGCTTGGCAGGGGGGAGCACAGATACGCAGTATTTT.

CDR3 sequence: CASSQEGGHSGRSQETQYF. The CDR3 DNA reads as TGCGCCAGCAGCCAAGAGGGGGGTCATTCCGGGAGGTCCCAAGAGACCCAGTACTTC. The chain is built from TRBV4-1 and TRBJ2-5; 7 nucleotides line up with TRBD2. The CDR3 extends over 19 amino acids. V lost 0 bases and J lost 1; bases outside the gene matches: 14. Germline V gene data show CDR1 as MGHRA and CDR2 as YSYEKL.

V gene TRBV19 combines with J gene TRBJ2-2; 9 bases are a match to TRBD1. Germline V gene lookup returns CDR1 LNHDA and CDR2 SQIVND (reference sequence). The CDR3 is made up of 16 amino acids. V shed 7 bases, J shed 6 bases, and the junction held 12 bases outside the gene matches. The CDR3 nucleotides read TGTGCCAGTACCCCCCTCAGGACAGGGGAGGCCGGGGAGCTGTTTTTT. This encodes CASTPLRTGEAGELFF.

The CDR3 reads CASTPGLPLYGYTF. In DNA form, the CDR3 reads TGTGCCAGCACCCCGGGTCTACCTCTCTATGGCTACACCTTC. The chain couples TRBV7-8 to TRBJ1-2; D is ambiguous. Between the trimmed V and J ends, which lost 7 bases and 4 bases, there was a span of 16 bases. In germline, CDR1 is SGHVS, CDR2 FQNEAQ. The CDR3 spans 14 residues. Complete variable domain (other parts from reference TRBV7-8 and TRBJ1-2): GAGVSQSPRYKVAKRGQDVALRCDPISGHVSLFWYQQALGQGPEFLTYFQNEAQLDKSGLPSDRFFAERPEGSVSTLKIQRTQQEDSAVYLCASTPGLPLYGYTFGSGTRLTVV.

Of note for this clone: Relative to the germline gene, one junction end is altered; a read error may explain this. Here the CDR3 reads CASSPTSGTYNEQFF. In nucleotides, the CDR3 is TGTGCTAGCAGCCCGACTAGCGGGACCTACAATGAGCAGTTCTTC. V and J are TRBV7-7 and TRBJ2-1, with 11 nucleotides matching TRBD2. The length of the CDR3 is 15 residues. The germline V gene encodes CDR1 SSHAT and CDR2 FNYEAQ (reference sequence). The entire variable domain, with the rest obtained from reference TRBV7-7 and TRBJ2-1, is as follows: GAGVSQSPRYKVTKRGQDVTLRCDPISSHATLYWYQQALGQGPEFLTYFNYEAQPDKSGLPSDRFSAERPEGSISTLTIQRTEQRDSAMYRCASSPTSGTYNEQFFGPGTRLTVL.

J is TRBJ2-7 and V is TRBV28, with 7 bases that match TRBD2. There are 15 residues in the CDR3. V shed 8 bases and J 6 bases; nucleotides not matched to a gene: 16. Germline lookup yields CDR1 MDHEN and CDR2 SYDVKM. The CDR3, as DNA: TGTGCCAGCGGACCCTGGCTAGCAACGGGGGGCGAGCAGTACTTC. Translated, it gives CASGPWLATGGEQYF.

The chain joins TRBV3-1 (or the pseudogene TRBV3-2) to TRBJ2-1; D unresolved. CDR3 length: 12 amino acids. CDR1 and CDR2 from the germline V gene are LGHDT and YNNKEL (reference sequence). V lost 1 base, J lost 9 bases, and 7 bases lay in between. CDR3 sequence: CASSQVSREQFF. CDR3 nucleotides: TGTGCCAGCAGCCAAGTATCCCGTGAGCAGTTCTTC.

This chain uses TRBV7-2 with TRBJ2-3; 8 bases are shared with TRBD2. V lost 4 bases, J lost 5 bases, and 8 bases stayed unmatched. The germline CDR1 and CDR2 sequences are SGHTA and FQGNSA. The CDR3 runs to 15 residues. The CDR3 DNA follows: TGTGCCAGCAGCTACGGGGGGGCGTCGGGAGATACGCAGTATTTT. Protein product: CASSYGGASGDTQYF.

The V call is TRBV9, the J call TRBJ2-7; TRBD2 matches 7 bases. The V segment lost 4 bases and the J segment 4 bases; nucleotides outside the gene matches: 11. This CDR3 comprises 15 residues. Germline V gives CDR1 SGDLS, CDR2 YYNGEE. CDR3 loop: CASSPMASGEYEQYF. CDR3 sequence (DNA): TGTGCCAGCAGCCCCATGGCTAGCGGAGAATACGAGCAGTACTTC.

The CDR3, as DNA: TGTGCCAGCAGCTCGAAGCGTGCTTGGGGCTCTAGCACAGATACGCAGTATTTT. Protein sequence: CASSSKRAWGSSTDTQYF. This rearrangement joins TRBV7-2 to TRBJ2-3, with a possible D match to TRBD1 (5 bases). The CDR3 extends over 18 amino acids. Trimming shortened V by 4 bases and J by 0 bases, and 20 bases separated the two germline ends. CDR1 is SGHTA, CDR2 FQGNSA, per germline. Drawing the rest from reference TRBV7-2 and TRBJ2-3, the complete variable domain is GAGVSQSPSNKVTEKGKDVELRCDPISGHTALYWYRQSLGQGLEFLIYFQGNSAPDKSGLPSDRFSAERTGGSVSTLTIQRTQQEDSAVYLCASSSKRAWGSSTDTQYFGPGTRLTVL.

V and J are TRBV28 and TRBJ1-4, with D maybe TRBD1 (6 bases). Trimming took 7 bases from V and 12 from J, leaving 18 bases between them. The length of the CDR3 is 13 residues. Germline-derived CDR1 and CDR2 are MDHEN and SYDVKM. CDR3 DNA sequence: TGTGCCAGCACCCGGACAGCGAAGGGGGAACTGTTTTTT. It is translated as CASTRTAKGELFF.

This CDR3 is CASSLGDYSYEQYF. In nucleotides, the CDR3 is TGTGCCAGCAGCTTAGGGGACTACTCCTACGAGCAGTACTTC. V and J are TRBV11-2 and TRBJ2-7; 7 bases align to TRBD2. V was pared by 1 base and J by 0 bases, with 0 bases of the junction left unmatched. Looked up from germline, CDR1 is SGHAT and CDR2 is FQNNGV. CDR3 length: 14 amino acids.